The clone carrying this T cell receptor (beta chain) was seen a handful of times. V lost 5 bases, J lost 7 bases, and 18 bases lay in between. Germline CDR1 and CDR2: SGHTA and FQGTGA. There are 15 residues in the CDR3. The data originate from a study of blood T cells in healthy people across ages. Study in general: Capture by template switching was about one barcoded beta molecule per two T cells.

At least 6 micrograms of total RNA were extracted per sample. A second PCR of 7 to 11 cycles used a sample-barcoded 5' primer and a J-beta primer mix. Every cDNA was tagged by a template-switch adaptor with 12 random nucleotides. At least 2.5 million CDR3-containing paired-end reads were obtained per sample. In TCRdb, the 5' RACE reads were re-called with MiXCR into one record per CDR3 protein. The sample lists some 1.1 million distinct CDR3 sequences, about two fifths seen once, with around 12% in the top ten. The chain carries TRBV7-3 and TRBJ2-1, with a tentative D call TRBD1 (6 bases). Source material: blood. The origin of this receptor is a man between 18 and 35 years old in good health. The CDR3 DNA reads as TGTGCCAGCAGCCTTGATACAGGGTTTGCAAATGAGCAGTTCTTC. This codes for CASSLDTGFANEQFF.